Each of the 21 T cell receptor beta chains below was sequenced from the same sample in a study of T cell repertoires in cytomegalovirus infection. One entry per CDR3 protein results from TCRdb running MiXCR on the reads. The repertoire consists of about 830,000 distinct CDR3 sequences, with 32% occurring once and the leading ten covering about an eighth. These receptors lack a known antigen. The specimen comprised cultured CD8+ T cells from PBMCs, sampled from culture after CMV antigen stimulation. The receptors originated from a human donor in good health (CMV status not recorded). Some clones in this sample may be carry-over from other donors' samples.

This chain's CDR3 is CATSRDRALSSGNTIYF. In DNA, the CDR3 is TGTGCCACCAGCAGAGATAGGGCCCTCAGCTCTGGAAACACCATATATTTT. J is TRBJ1-3 and V is TRBV15; D is undetermined. Trimming shortened V by 0 bases and J by 0 bases, and 12 bases separated the two germline ends. This CDR3 is 17 amino acids long. Germline V gene data show CDR1 as LNHNV and CDR2 as YYDKDF (reference sequence).

This clonotype was observed a handful of times. The chain couples TRBV12-5 to TRBJ1-5, with D maybe TRBD1 (6 bases). Deletions cut 4 bases from V and 4 bases from J, with 14 bases between. The CDR3 has 15 amino acids. Per germline, CDR1 LGHNT and CDR2 FRNRAP. The CDR3 nucleotides are TGTGCTAGTGGTTCCCCCGGGGGCGGGAATCAGCCCCAGCATTTT. Its translation is CASGSPGGGNQPQHF. Combining the CDR3 with reference TRBV12-5 and TRBJ1-5 gives the whole variable domain DARVTQTPRHKVTEMGQEVTMRCQPILGHNTVFWYRQTMMQGLELLAYFRNRAPLDDSGMPKDRFSAEMPDATLATLKIQPSEPRDSAVYFCASGSPGGGNQPQHFGDGTRLSIL.

The genes are TRBV7-8 and TRBJ1-5; D may be TRBD1 (6 bases). Germline CDR1 SGHVS, CDR2 FQNEAQ. The V end was cut by 1 base, the J end by 7 bases, with 17 bases between. This CDR3 contains 16 residues. CDR3 in DNA: TGTGCCAGCAGCTTAGAGGGGACAAGGCGGAACCAGCCCCAGCATTTT. As protein: CASSLEGTRRNQPQHF.

This clonotype was seen only once. The J gene is TRBJ1-5, the V gene TRBV10-2; 7 bases fit TRBD1. CDR3 size: 13 residues. Germline CDR1 reads WSHSY; CDR2 reads SAAADI. The junction had 3 bases not matched to a gene; V was cut back by 4 bases and J by 6 bases. The DNA of the CDR3 is TGCGCCAGCAGTGCCAACAGGGGTCAGCCCCAGCATTTT. It codes for CASSANRGQPQHF.

A note on this clonotype: Germline and junction disagree at one end, which may indicate a read error. The rearrangement uses TRBV7-7 and TRBJ2-3; TRBD1 is a possible D gene (5 bases). The CDR3 sequence is 14 residues long. Germline assignment: CDR1 SSHAT and CDR2 FNYEAQ (reference sequence). The chain's CDR3 is CASSSSLGADTQYF. The CDR3 coding sequence is TGTGCTAGCAGCTCATCTCTAGGGGCAGATACGCAGTATTTT.

DNA for the CDR3: TGCGCCAGCAGCTTGGGAGGGACAGGCTATAATTCACCCCTCCACTTT. The encoded protein is CASSLGGTGYNSPLHF. This sequence joins TRBV5-1 and TRBJ1-6; 8 nucleotides line up with TRBD1. Germline loops: CDR1 SGHRS, CDR2 YFSETQ. CDR3 size: 16 residues. Trimming at V came to 0 bases and at J to 3 bases, leaving 2 bases not matched to a gene.

There are many counts of this clonotype. The chain couples TRBV7-2 to TRBJ2-2; D unclear. The germline V gene has CDR1 SGHTA and CDR2 FQGNSA. The length of the CDR3 is 14 residues. Deletions cut 1 base from V and 4 bases from J, with 7 bases between. CDR3 in DNA: TGTGCCAGCAGCTTAGAAGCTGGCACCGGGGAGCTGTTTTTT. Translated: CASSLEAGTGELFF. Full variable domain (remainder filled in from reference TRBV7-2 and TRBJ2-2): GAGVSQSPSNKVTEKGKDVELRCDPISGHTALYWYRQSLGQGLEFLIYFQGNSAPDKSGLPSDRFSAERTGGSVSTLTIQRTQQEDSAVYLCASSLEAGTGELFFGEGSRLTVL.

The J gene is TRBJ1-6, the V gene TRBV27, with D possibly TRBD1 on 5 matching bases. Trimming shortened V by 2 bases and J by 13 bases, and 18 bases separated the two germline ends. This CDR3 has 15 residues. Germline V gene data show CDR1 as MNHEY and CDR2 as SMNVEV (reference sequence). The CDR3 nucleotides are TGTGCCAGCAGTTTAGACCCTTTGGGGGAAAGGCCCCTCCACTTT. It is translated as CASSLDPLGERPLHF.

The chain is built from TRBV6-5 and TRBJ2-5, with D perhaps TRBD2 (6 bases). V lost 5 bases, J lost 2 bases, and 21 bases lay in between. Germline CDR1 and CDR2: MNHEY and SVGAGI. This CDR3 region has 17 residues. CDR3 nucleotides: TGTGCCAGCAGTCCCGGGGGTCGCCCTAGCGCACAAGAGACCCAGTACTTC. This gives the protein CASSPGGRPSAQETQYF.

The CDR3 sequence: CSASLGGELAFF. CDR3 sequence (DNA): TGCAGTGCTAGTCTGGGGGGGGAGTTGGCTTTCTTT. The rearrangement joins TRBV20-1 to TRBJ1-1; tentatively, D is TRBD1 (5 bases). Germline assignment: CDR1 DFQATT and CDR2 SNEGSKA (reference sequence). With 3 bases removed from V and 11 bases from J, the gap between germline ends came to 16 bases. This CDR3 is 12 amino acids long.

This clonotype appeared many times. The chain carries TRBV7-6 and TRBJ2-5; D is unresolved. This CDR3 has 14 residues. CDR1 and CDR2 from the germline V gene are SGHVS and FNYEAQ. Deletions cut 3 bases from V and 3 bases from J, with 11 bases between. CDR3: CASSFEAREETQYF. CDR3 DNA sequence: TGTGCCAGCAGCTTTGAGGCCCGCGAAGAGACCCAGTACTTC.

The chain has TRBV4-3 and TRBJ1-2; D unclear. Germline assignment: CDR1 LGHNA and CDR2 YSLEER. The CDR3 runs to 14 residues. V lost 0 bases and J lost 4, with 9 bases in between. In DNA form, the CDR3 reads TGCGCCAGCAGCCAAGACTACAACACCTATGGCTACACCTTC. Translated: CASSQDYNTYGYTF.

The chain joins TRBV2 to TRBJ1-2, with D possibly TRBD1 on 5 matching bases. This CDR3 is 14 amino acids long. Trimming removed 7 bases from V and 1 base from J, with 13 bases in between. Germline assignment: CDR1 SNHLY and CDR2 FYNNEI. The DNA of the CDR3 is TGTGCCAGCACGGGACTTGACAGTAACTATGGCTACACCTTC. Residues: CASTGLDSNYGYTF. Combining the CDR3 with reference TRBV2 and TRBJ1-2 gives the whole variable domain EPEVTQTPSHQVTQMGQEVILRCVPISNHLYFYWYRQILGQKVEFLVSFYNNEISEKSEIFDDQFSVERPDGSNFTLKIRSTKLEDSAMYFCASTGLDSNYGYTFGSGTRLTVV.

Of note for this clonotype: One base away lies a much larger clone, so this may be a sequencing read error. The chain links TRBV6-1 to TRBJ2-2, with unresolved D. Germline V lookup: CDR1 MNHNS, CDR2 SASEGT. Trimming pared 6 bases from V and 5 bases from J, leaving 7 bases between. The CDR3 covers 12 residues. The CDR3 DNA reads as TGTGCCAGCAGCGGGTGGACCGGGGAGCTGTTTTTT. Its protein is CASSGWTGELFF.

This chain uses TRBV3-1 with TRBJ2-7, with a weak D call TRBD2 (5 bases). V was cut by 4 bases and J by 3 bases, with 10 bases left in between. Germline V gene data show CDR1 as LGHDT and CDR2 as YNNKEL (reference sequence). The CDR3 contains 13 residues. The CDR3 DNA sequence: TGTGCCAGCAGCCGGATTGGGAGCTACGAGCAGTACTTC. Translating gives CASSRIGSYEQYF.

V is TRBV6-2 or TRBV6-3 and J is TRBJ1-5; a possible D gene is TRBD1 (5 bases). Trimming removed 0 bases at V and 2 bases at J, with 11 bases between. The CDR3 length is 16 residues. Per the germline V gene, CDR1 is MNHEY and CDR2 is SVGEGT. CDR3 DNA sequence: TGTGCCAGCAGTTACTCTCAGGAAGGGGGCAATCAGCCCCAGCATTTT. This encodes CASSYSQEGGNQPQHF.

V gene TRBV6-6 combines with J gene TRBJ2-6; the match to TRBD1 covers 11 bases. CDR1 MNHNY and CDR2 SVGAGI come from the germline V gene (reference sequence). CDR3 size: 19 residues. J was trimmed by 0 bases and V by 0 bases; bases with no gene match: 4. The CDR3 protein is CASSYSAGTGGSGANVLTF. CDR3 sequence (DNA): TGTGCCAGCAGTTACTCGGCCGGGACAGGGGGCTCTGGGGCCAACGTCCTGACTTTC.

This clonotype came up a few times. The rearrangement uses TRBV14 and TRBJ2-1; 7 positions match TRBD2. CDR1 SGHDN and CDR2 FVKESK come from the germline V gene. V trimming: 1 base; J trimming: 10 bases; junction bases outside the gene matches: 4. CDR3 length equals 13 residues. The DNA for the CDR3 is TGTGCCAGCAGCCAAGGGGGGGGATCGGAGCAGTTCTTC. Its protein product is CASSQGGGSEQFF.

V usage is TRBV14 and J usage is TRBJ2-2; D remains ambiguous. CDR3 size: 15 residues. CDR1 and CDR2 (germline): SGHDN, FVKESK. Trimming removed 0 bases at V and 4 bases at J, with 9 bases between. Here the CDR3 DNA reads TGTGCCAGCAGCCAAGAGGGTCCCGCCACCGGGGAGCTGTTTTTT. Translated, it gives CASSQEGPATGELFF.

This chain connects TRBV25-1 to TRBJ2-1; D gene ambiguous. The CDR3 loop spans 16 amino acids. V was pared by 2 bases and J by 7 bases, with 18 bases between. Germline CDR1 and CDR2: MGHDK and SYGVNS. The CDR3 coding sequence is TGTGCCAGCAGTGAAGGTGTCGGTAAGCCTGAAAATGAGCAGTTCTTC. Translated, it gives CASSEGVGKPENEQFF.

Worth noting for this clonotype: Sequence at one end of the junction differs from germline and may be a read error. The chain couples TRBV19 to TRBJ2-1, with a weak D call TRBD1 (6 bases). CDR1 is LNHDA, CDR2 SQIVND, per germline (reference sequence). The CDR3 loop spans 15 amino acids. DNA of the CDR3: TGTGCCAGTAGTATAGCCCGGGACAACTACAATAAGCAGTTCTTC. It translates to CASSIARDNYNKQFF.